A selection of T cell receptor beta chains follows, all from one sample in a study of T cells in Graves' hyperthyroidism and ophthalmopathy. One entry per CDR3 protein, called by TCRdb with MiXCR from the multiplex PCR reads. Of about 210,000 distinct CDR3 sequences in the sample, 18% were seen once. The sequenced material came from blood. The receptors originated from a man in his forties or fifties with Graves' hyperthyroidism. Both conserved end residues are part of each CDR3. D genes are given only for firm matches. The listing skips clone size in some rows; elsewhere it reads once, few, many or a size class.

V	length	J	size	D	CDR3	DNA
TRBV5-1	13	TRBJ2-7	many	.	CASSPGRSGEQYF	TGCGCCAGCAGCCCGGGACGTTCGGGAGAGCAGTACTTC
TRBV6-1	16	TRBJ1-1	many	.	CASSEVYDPRNTEAFF	TGTGCCAGCAGTGAAGTCTATGATCCTAGGAACACTGAAGCTTTCTTT
TRBV20-1	13	TRBJ1-3	many	.	CSATRYSGNTIYF	TGCAGTGCTACTCGGTACTCTGGAAACACCATATATTTT
TRBV6-2/TRBV6-3	16	TRBJ2-5	.	TRBD1	CASGVLGSNQGAWMYF	TGTGCCAGCGGGGTTTTGGGGTCAAACCAGGGGGCGTGGATGTACTTC
TRBV5-1	15	TRBJ2-3	many	TRBD2	CASSLGTSNTDTQYF	TGCGCCAGCAGCTTGGGGACTAGCAACACAGATACGCAGTATTTT
TRBV3-1	15	TRBJ2-5	many	.	CASSQRGLGGETQYF	TGTGCCAGCAGCCAACGGGGGCTAGGTGGTGAGACCCAGTACTTC
TRBV9	15	TRBJ1-5	.	TRBD1	CASSAGQGSDQPQHF	TGTGCCAGCAGCGCGGGACAGGGTTCGGATCAGCCCCAGCATTTT
TRBV7-9	14	TRBJ2-7	many	.	CASSLWAIPHEQYF	TGTGCCAGCAGCTTATGGGCAATACCCCACGAGCAGTACTTC
TRBV7-2	16	TRBJ1-4	.	TRBD1	CASSLQSGQGGEKLFF	TGTGCCAGCAGCTTACAATCGGGACAGGGTGGAGAAAAACTGTTTTTT
TRBV7-2	15	TRBJ2-3	.	TRBD2	CASSFLAGYTDTQYF	TGTGCCAGCAGCTTCCTAGCGGGATACACAGATACGCAGTATTTT
TRBV5-1	13	TRBJ2-3	many	.	CASSQASTDTQYF	TGCGCCAGCAGCCAGGCTAGCACAGATACGCAGTATTTT
TRBV28	15	TRBJ1-6	many	.	CASWEDNSYNSPLHF	TGTGCCAGCTGGGAGGACAACTCCTATAATTCACCCCTCCACTTT
TRBV2	14	TRBJ2-7	.	TRBD1	CASSAPGGGGEQYF	TGTGCCAGCAGTGCCCCAGGGGGCGGCGGGGAGCAGTACTTC
TRBV5-1	15	TRBJ2-3	few	.	CASSFNPMGTDTQYF	TGCGCCAGCAGCTTCAATCCCATGGGCACAGATACGCAGTATTTT
TRBV19	13	TRBJ2-1	few	.	CASSTSAYNEQFF	TGTGCCAGTAGTACTAGCGCCTACAATGAGCAGTTCTTC
TRBV19	13	TRBJ2-1	.	.	CASSQEYPNEQFF	TGTGCCAGTAGCCAAGAATACCCCAATGAGCAGTTCTTC
TRBV7-9	13	TRBJ2-5	.	.	CASSPRDGWIKYF	TGTGCCAGCAGCCCAAGGGACGGATGGATTAAGTACTTC
TRBV20-1	16	TRBJ2-7	many	TRBD2	CSARQLAGGSSYEQYF	TGCAGTGCAAGGCAACTAGCGGGGGGAAGCTCCTACGAGCAGTACTTC
TRBV7-9	15	TRBJ1-2	few	.	CASSFSTEGGTGYTF	TGTGCCAGCAGCTTTTCTACAGAGGGGGGTACTGGCTACACCTTC
TRBV11-3	14	TRBJ2-7	.	.	CASSPTQTAYEQYF	TGTGCCAGCAGCCCGACCCAGACAGCCTACGAGCAGTACTTC
TRBV11-2	13	TRBJ2-3	few	.	CASSYPSTDTQYF	TGTGCCAGCAGCTACCCCTCTACAGATACGCAGTATTTT
TRBV5-4	15	TRBJ1-2	.	TRBD1	CASSLPGGQGHGYTF	TGTGCCAGCAGCCTCCCGGGCGGACAGGGTCACGGCTACACCTTC
TRBV20-1	14	TRBJ2-2	many	.	CSAAGVVNTGELFF	TGCAGTGCCGCCGGGGTAGTGAACACCGGGGAGCTGTTTTTT
TRBV3-1	15	TRBJ2-1	many	TRBD1	CASSHRDRDKNEQFF	TGTGCCAGCAGCCACCGGGACAGGGATAAGAATGAGCAGTTCTTC
TRBV6-2/TRBV6-3	13	TRBJ1-5	many	.	CASMGNPNQPQHF	TGTGCCAGCATGGGGAACCCCAATCAGCCCCAGCATTTT
TRBV20-1	16	TRBJ2-2	many	TRBD2	CSARDRRTSYTGELFF	TGCAGTGCTAGAGATAGGAGGACTAGCTACACCGGGGAGCTGTTTTTT
TRBV28	18	TRBJ1-5	.	.	CASSLRPLVRHPGQPQHF	TGTGCCAGCAGTTTACGACCTCTGGTCCGACACCCGGGTCAGCCCCAGCATTTT
TRBV7-2	15	TRBJ2-3	many	.	CASSLAGLSTDTQYF	TGTGCCAGCAGCTTAGCTGGCTTAAGCACAGATACGCAGTATTTT
TRBV4-3	16	TRBJ2-7	many	TRBD1	CASSAYAGQGYTEQYF	TGCGCCAGCAGCGCATATGCCGGACAGGGCTACACCGAGCAGTACTTC
TRBV5-1	14	TRBJ2-7	few	TRBD1	CASSDDRGPGEQYF	TGCGCCAGCAGCGACGACAGGGGGCCTGGTGAGCAGTACTTC
TRBV28	14	TRBJ2-2	many	TRBD1	CASMAGTGAGELFF	TGTGCCAGCATGGCCGGGACAGGGGCCGGGGAGCTGTTTTTT
TRBV6-1	16	TRBJ1-2	.	.	CASTADRRGGPYGYTF	TGTGCCAGCACCGCCGACCGGCGGGGGGGGCCCTATGGCTACACCTTC
TRBV4-2	15	TRBJ2-7	.	.	CASSHEETRPYEQYF	TGTGCCAGCAGCCATGAGGAAACAAGACCCTACGAGCAGTACTTC
TRBV9	15	TRBJ2-1	.	.	CASSVDGRVGNEQFF	TGTGCCAGCAGCGTAGACGGCAGGGTAGGCAATGAGCAGTTCTTC
TRBV7-6	17	TRBJ2-2	many	.	CASRESELATDTGELFF	TGTGCCAGCAGGGAGTCCGAATTAGCGACCGACACCGGGGAGCTGTTTTTT
TRBV5-6	14	TRBJ1-1	.	.	CASSLNMMNTEAFF	TGTGCCAGCAGCCTGAACATGATGAACACTGAAGCTTTCTTT
TRBV28	13	TRBJ2-7	many	TRBD1	CASSPDRGLEQYF	TGTGCCAGCAGTCCGGACAGGGGGCTCGAGCAGTACTTC
TRBV30	13	TRBJ1-4	many	TRBD1	CAWRGQGNEKLFF	TGTGCCTGGAGGGGACAGGGGAATGAAAAACTGTTTTTT
TRBV28	14	TRBJ2-1	many	.	CASSPLNLYNEQFF	TGTGCCAGCAGTCCCCTCAATCTATACAATGAGCAGTTCTTC
TRBV20-1	15	TRBJ1-1	many	TRBD1	CSARSWQGARTEAFF	TGCAGTGCGCGTAGTTGGCAGGGGGCGCGCACTGAAGCTTTCTTT
TRBV5-1	15	TRBJ2-1	many	TRBD2	CASSLLSGGYNEQFF	TGCGCCAGCAGCTTGCTTAGCGGGGGGTACAATGAGCAGTTCTTC
TRBV28	16	TRBJ2-1	.	TRBD2	CASRPRPGLASPGQFF	TGTGCCAGCAGGCCCCGACCGGGACTAGCGTCGCCGGGGCAGTTCTTC
TRBV4-1	16	TRBJ1-2	many	TRBD1	CASSHTTTKTGYGYTF	TGCGCCAGCAGCCACACAACGACAAAGACAGGGTATGGCTACACCTTC